This T cell receptor (beta chain) came from a study of vaccination effects on CD4 cells after COVID-19. In the study overall: All participants had two doses of either the BNT162b2 or mRNA-1273 vaccine. General study findings and limits: Few convalescent patients were studied, and early post-infection samples were lacking.

Comment on this clone: Its target is unknown.

The method was immunoSEQ multiplex PCR; TCRdb's version includes in-frame clones alone and lacks a portion of them. Of around 26,000 clones listed, less than 75% are singletons. The CDR3 is made up of 17 amino acids. V shed 4 bases and J 5 bases; nucleotides not matched to a gene: 9. Germline V lookup: CDR1 SGHNT, CDR2 YYREEE (reference sequence). A 10-day culture period preceded the isolation of CD4+ T cells. All vaccine recipients tested negative for nucleocapsid antibodies and had never contracted SARS-CoV-2 infection. Half-medium replacement with IL-2 medium occurred on days 3 and 7. V is TRBV5-4 and J is TRBJ2-1, with TRBD2 matching 13 bases. The specimen comprised CD4+ T cells from PBMCs cultured without peptide, sampled before COVID-19 vaccination. The sequence came from a human donor who received a COVID-19 vaccine. CDR3 DNA: TGTGCCAGCAGCGATCCTCCGGGACTAGCGGGGAACAATGAGCAGTTCTTC. Encoded protein: CASSDPPGLAGNNEQFF. Using reference TRBV5-4 and TRBJ2-1 for the parts outside the CDR3, the full variable domain is ETGVTQSPTHLIKTRGQQVTLRCSSQSGHNTVSWYQQALGQGPQFIFQYYREEENGRGNFPPRFSGLQFPNYSSELNVNALELDDSALYLCASSDPPGLAGNNEQFFGPGTRLTVL.